This paragraph covers one TCR beta chain sequence. Its antigen is still unknown. This sample is part of a study of OX40 agonist ivuxolimab in advanced cancers. Whole-study context: Dose-escalation cases comprised hepatocellular carcinoma, melanoma, renal cell or head and neck cancer. Broader study findings: CD8+ T cells were the subset that, on average, had more expanded clones than CD4+. Partial responders treated at 0.1-3.0 mg/kg exhibited clonal expansion among the lowest measured. CD4+ and CD8+ T cells in blood underwent clonal expansion by week 6 at 0.1 to 3.0 mg/kg.

V lost 8 bases to trimming and J lost 2 bases, with 13 bases between them. The CDR3 spans 13 residues. Germline V gene sequence: CDR1 MNHNS, CDR2 SASEGT. Only in-frame clones appear in the TCRdb table, and some are missing; sequencing was by immunoSEQ multiplex PCR. The repertoire has about 110,000 clones, 75% to 95% of them found once; the top ten carry approximately 0.5%. The starting material was CD4+ or CD8+ T cells sorted from blood, obtained in a trial of the OX40 agonist ivuxolimab. The chain is built from TRBV6-1 and TRBJ2-7; D is undetermined. The sequence came from an adult with an advanced solid tumor such as melanoma, head and neck, liver or kidney cancer. The CDR3 sequence: CASFVGPAYEQYF. The CDR3 DNA reads TGTGCCAGCTTTGTAGGACCGGCCTACGAGCAGTACTTC.